These 10 T cell receptor beta chains share one sample of origin, sequenced in a study of long-term antiretroviral therapy in people with HIV. A v3.0 immunoSEQ assay was performed at survey level. Clones were read by immunoSEQ multiplex PCR, and TCRdb kept only the in-frame ones, dropping some. The sample carries under 25,000 clones, 65% to 80% recorded once. The sequenced sample was unsorted PBMCs, obtained 0.5 years before starting antiretroviral therapy. Receptors originate from a man between 18 and 35 years old with HIV.

A few counts support this clone. The J gene is TRBJ1-5, the V gene TRBV15, with TRBD1 matching 10 bases. The CDR3 covers 17 residues. Unmatched junction bases numbered 12, after V lost 5 bases and J lost 5 bases. CDR1 is LNHNV and CDR2 is YYDKDF in the germline V gene (reference sequence). The CDR3 spells CATSYRPGQGIDQPQHF. CDR3 sequence (DNA): TGTGCCACCAGCTACCGACCGGGACAGGGGATCGATCAGCCCCAGCATTTT.

The J gene is TRBJ1-2, the V gene TRBV19, with D perhaps TRBD1 (5 bases). Germline CDR1 reads LNHDA; CDR2 reads SQIVND (reference sequence). V was trimmed by 6 bases and J by 4 bases, leaving 15 bases between them. The CDR3 sequence is 14 residues long. The CDR3 here is CASSTADRSYGYTF. The CDR3 DNA sequence: TGTGCCAGTAGCACCGCAGACAGAAGCTATGGCTACACCTTC.

The rearrangement uses TRBV7-9 and TRBJ1-1, with D possibly matching TRBD1 (6 bases). Trimming cost V 2 bases and J 0 bases, with 19 bases left between them. In germline, CDR1 is SEHNR, CDR2 FQNEAQ (reference sequence). The CDR3 sequence is 18 residues long. CDR3 sequence reads: CASSLRQGRRFLNTEAFF. Written as DNA, the CDR3 is TGTGCCAGCAGCTTAAGGCAGGGGCGACGTTTTTTGAACACTGAAGCTTTCTTT.

The chain recombines TRBV27 with TRBJ2-7; TRBD1 agrees at 10 bases. CDR1 MNHEY and CDR2 SMNVEV come from the germline V gene (reference sequence). This CDR3 has 14 amino acids. V lost 3 bases, J lost 5 bases, and 4 bases stayed unmatched. CDR3 sequence: CASSFGQGGNEQYF. CDR3 nucleotide sequence: TGTGCCAGCAGTTTCGGACAGGGGGGCAACGAGCAGTACTTC.

This clone was observed a few times. The chain couples TRBV2 to TRBJ1-3; the match to TRBD1 covers 9 bases. Trimming removed 6 bases from V and 4 bases from J; junction bases left unmatched: 10. This CDR3 region has 16 residues. Per germline, CDR1 SNHLY and CDR2 FYNNEI. CDR3 DNA sequence: TGTGCCAGCAGGAAAACCGGGACAGGGAAAGGAAACACCATATATTTT. It translates to CASRKTGTGKGNTIYF. The whole variable domain, remainder taken from reference TRBV2 and TRBJ1-3, is EPEVTQTPSHQVTQMGQEVILRCVPISNHLYFYWYRQILGQKVEFLVSFYNNEISEKSEIFDDQFSVERPDGSNFTLKIRSTKLEDSAMYFCASRKTGTGKGNTIYFGEGSWLTVV.

This chain links TRBV7-9 with TRBJ1-1; D not resolved. V shed 2 bases and J shed 3 bases, with 10 bases lying between them. The CDR3 is 14 amino acids. Germline CDR1 reads SEHNR; CDR2 reads FQNEAQ (reference sequence). The CDR3, as DNA: TGTGCCAGCAGCTTATACGGGAGGTACACTGAAGCTTTCTTT. Translated, it gives CASSLYGRYTEAFF.

The chain couples TRBV19 to TRBJ1-5, with 11 bases lining up with TRBD1. CDR1 and CDR2 (germline): LNHDA, SQIVND (reference sequence). The CDR3 covers 17 residues. J gave up 2 bases and V 7 bases, and 10 bases lay outside the gene matches. The CDR3 is CASTFRDRGTGNQPQHF. Written as DNA, the CDR3 is TGTGCCAGTACCTTCCGGGACAGGGGGACGGGCAATCAGCCCCAGCATTTT.

This clone was observed a handful of times. This chain connects TRBV11-2 to TRBJ1-2; possibly TRBD1 for D (5 bases). Trimming shortened V by 5 bases and J by 8 bases, and 15 bases separated the two germline ends. This CDR3 spans 13 amino acids. Germline V gives CDR1 SGHAT, CDR2 FQNNGV. The CDR3 loop reads CASSPMVGVGYTF. The CDR3 DNA reads as TGTGCCAGCAGCCCCATGGTGGGGGTAGGCTACACCTTC.

V usage is TRBV7-7 and J usage is TRBJ1-6; D ambiguous. Germline V gives CDR1 SSHAT, CDR2 FNYEAQ (reference sequence). Trimming removed 1 base from V and 8 bases from J, with 15 bases in between. CDR3 length equals 16 residues. CDR3 sequence: CASSLGGPTRYSPLHF. CDR3 bases: TGTGCCAGCAGCTTAGGGGGTCCAACTCGGTATTCACCCCTCCACTTT.

This clone appeared once. The chain combines TRBV13 with TRBJ1-2, with TRBD1 matching 9 bases. CDR3 length equals 14 residues. CDR1 and CDR2 from the germline V gene are PRHDT and FYEKMQ (reference sequence). V was clipped by 4 bases and J by 4 bases; unmatched bases: 4. CDR3 sequence: CASSSGTGTYGYTF. In DNA, the CDR3 is TGTGCCAGCAGCTCCGGGACAGGGACCTATGGCTACACCTTC. Filled out from reference TRBV13 and TRBJ1-2, the complete variable domain reads AAGVIQSPRHLIKEKRETATLKCYPIPRHDTVYWYQQGPGQDPQFLISFYEKMQSDKGSIPDRFSAQQFSDYHSELNMSSLELGDSALYFCASSSGTGTYGYTFGSGTRLTVV.